This TCR beta chain was recovered during a study of blood T cell repertoires in COVID-19. Overall study context: Samples of COVID-19 (acute and convalescent) were obtained from the United States, Italy and Spain.

The repertoire was sequenced with immunoSEQ multiplex PCR; TCRdb's copy has only in-frame clones and lacks some. In the table there are about 40,000 clones, more than 80% of which are singletons. V gave up 0 bases and J gave up 6 bases, with 11 bases separating them. The CDR3 is 15 residues long. Germline CDR1 SGHTA, CDR2 FQGNSA. Sequencing used peripheral blood. The rearrangement uses TRBV7-2 and TRBJ2-2, with a possible D match to TRBD2 (7 bases). This sequence was found in a man aged 45 to 65 with active or convalescent COVID-19. The CDR3 loop reads CASSLAGGPAGELFF. DNA of the CDR3: TGTGCCAGCAGCTTAGCGGGGGGGCCGGCCGGGGAGCTGTTTTTT.